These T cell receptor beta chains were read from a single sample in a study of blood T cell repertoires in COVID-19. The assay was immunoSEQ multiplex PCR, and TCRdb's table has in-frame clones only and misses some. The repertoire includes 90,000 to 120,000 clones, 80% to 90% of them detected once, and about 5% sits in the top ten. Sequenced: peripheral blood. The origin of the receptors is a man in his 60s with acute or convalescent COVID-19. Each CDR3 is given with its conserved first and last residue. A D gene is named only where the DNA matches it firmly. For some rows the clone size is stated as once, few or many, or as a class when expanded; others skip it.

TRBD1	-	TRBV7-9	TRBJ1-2	CASSSTGGTGYTF	TGTGCCAGCAGCTCGACAGGGGGCACTGGCTACACCTTC
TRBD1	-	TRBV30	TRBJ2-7	CAWMGGTGASYEQYF	TGTGCCTGGATGGGTGGGACAGGGGCTTCCTACGAGCAGTACTTC
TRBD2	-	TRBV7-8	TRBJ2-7	CASLPSRLAAEQYF	TGTGCCAGCTTACCTTCGAGACTAGCGGCCGAGCAGTACTTC
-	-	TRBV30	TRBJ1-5	CAWDRDPNQPQHF	TGTGCCTGGGACAGAGACCCCAATCAGCCCCAGCATTTT
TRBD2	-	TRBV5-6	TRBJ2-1	CASSLALAGGNEQFF	TGTGCCAGCAGCTTGGCGCTAGCGGGGGGGAATGAGCAGTTCTTC
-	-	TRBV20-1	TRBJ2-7	CSATPSYEQYF	TGCAGTGCTACCCCTAGCTACGAGCAGTACTTC
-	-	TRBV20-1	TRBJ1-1	CSPGRNTEAFF	TGCAGCCCGGGTAGGAACACTGAAGCTTTCTTT
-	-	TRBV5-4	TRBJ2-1	CAASGISYNEQFF	TGTGCCGCGAGCGGAATCTCTTACAATGAGCAGTTCTTC
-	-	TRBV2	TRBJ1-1	CASRSHAMNTEAFF	TGTGCCAGCAGGAGTCACGCAATGAACACTGAAGCTTTCTTT
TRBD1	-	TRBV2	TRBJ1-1	CARVDRGQAFF	TGTGCCAGGGTGGACAGGGGGCAAGCTTTCTTT
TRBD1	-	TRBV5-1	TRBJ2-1	CASTQSGGSYNEQFF	TGCGCCAGCACCCAATCAGGGGGATCCTACAATGAGCAGTTCTTC
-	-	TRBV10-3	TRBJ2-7	CAISDSSTGRSYEQYF	TGTGCCATCAGTGACTCTTCGACAGGGAGGTCCTACGAGCAGTACTTC
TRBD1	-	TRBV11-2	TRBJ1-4	CASSRDRTNEKLFF	TGTGCCAGCAGCCGGGACAGAACTAATGAAAAACTGTTTTTT
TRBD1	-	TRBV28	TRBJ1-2	CASSPPRQGGMRGYTF	TGTGCCAGCAGTCCGCCTAGACAGGGAGGTATGAGGGGCTACACCTTC
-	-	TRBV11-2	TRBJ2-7	CASSLGFGRVYDEQYF	TGTGCCAGCAGCTTAGGGTTCGGCAGGGTATACGACGAGCAGTACTTC
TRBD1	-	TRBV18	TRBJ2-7	CASSPPGGSPEQYF	TGTGCCAGCTCACCGCCAGGGGGCTCCCCCGAGCAGTACTTC
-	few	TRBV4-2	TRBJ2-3	CASSQEWAPTDTQYF	TGTGCCAGCAGCCAAGAGTGGGCTCCCACAGATACGCAGTATTTT
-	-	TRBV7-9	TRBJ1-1	CASSLVGSGAFF	TGTGCCAGCAGCTTAGTCGGGTCGGGGGCTTTCTTT
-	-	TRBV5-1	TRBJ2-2	CASSFTGPGELFF	TGCGCCAGCAGCTTTACAGGGCCCGGGGAGCTGTTTTTT
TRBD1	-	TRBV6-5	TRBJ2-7	CASRSRQGRYEQYF	TGTGCCAGCAGATCTAGACAGGGACGCTACGAGCAGTACTTC
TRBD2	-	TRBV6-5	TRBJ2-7	CASRKGLGTYEQYF	TGTGCCAGCAGGAAGGGACTAGGAACCTACGAGCAGTACTTC
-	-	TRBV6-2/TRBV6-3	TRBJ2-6	CASSGPSWGSSGANVLTF	TGTGCCAGCAGTGGACCTAGCTGGGGAAGCTCTGGGGCCAACGTCCTGACTTTC
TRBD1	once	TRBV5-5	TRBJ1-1	CASSFWTGGTEAFF	TGTGCCAGCAGCTTTTGGACAGGGGGCACTGAAGCTTTCTTT
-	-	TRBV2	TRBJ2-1	CASSELYNEQFF	TGTGCCAGCAGTGAACTTTACAATGAGCAGTTCTTC
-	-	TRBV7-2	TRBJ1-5	CASSLDRGINQPQHF	TGTGCCAGCAGCTTAGACCGGGGAATCAATCAGCCCCAGCATTTT
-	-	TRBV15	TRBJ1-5	CATSGTGSYQPQHF	TGTGCCACCAGTGGAACAGGGAGCTATCAGCCCCAGCATTTT
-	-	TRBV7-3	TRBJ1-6	CASSLGAASSYNSPLHF	TGTGCCAGCAGCTTAGGGGCCGCGAGCTCCTATAATTCACCCCTCCACTTT
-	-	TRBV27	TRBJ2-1	CASSLFSGRGVNEQFF	TGTGCCAGCAGTTTATTTTCTGGCAGGGGAGTCAATGAGCAGTTCTTC
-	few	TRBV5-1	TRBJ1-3	CASSLGRERNTIYF	TGCGCCAGCAGCTTGGGGAGGGAAAGAAACACCATATATTTT
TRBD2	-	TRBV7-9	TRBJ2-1	CASSTTLAGRYNEQFF	TGTGCCAGCAGCACCACCCTAGCGGGAAGATACAATGAGCAGTTCTTC
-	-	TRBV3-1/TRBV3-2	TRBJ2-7	CASSQDRLDYEQYF	TGTGCCAGCAGCCAAGACAGGTTAGACTACGAGCAGTACTTC